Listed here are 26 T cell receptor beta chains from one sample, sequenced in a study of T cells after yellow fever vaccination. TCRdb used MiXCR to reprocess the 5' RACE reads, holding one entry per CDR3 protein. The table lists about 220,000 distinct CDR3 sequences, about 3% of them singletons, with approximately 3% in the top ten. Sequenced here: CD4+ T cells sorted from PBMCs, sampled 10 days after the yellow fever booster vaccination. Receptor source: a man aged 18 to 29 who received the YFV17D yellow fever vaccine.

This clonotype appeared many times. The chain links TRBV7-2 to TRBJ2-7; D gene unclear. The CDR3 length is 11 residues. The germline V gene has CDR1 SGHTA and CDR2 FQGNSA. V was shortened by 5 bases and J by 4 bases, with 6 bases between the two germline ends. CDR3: CASSGNYEQYF. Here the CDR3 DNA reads TGTGCCAGCAGCGGGAATTACGAGCAGTACTTC. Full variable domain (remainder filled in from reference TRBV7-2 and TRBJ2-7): GAGVSQSPSNKVTEKGKDVELRCDPISGHTALYWYRQSLGQGLEFLIYFQGNSAPDKSGLPSDRFSAERTGGSVSTLTIQRTQQEDSAVYLCASSGNYEQYFGPGTRLTVT.

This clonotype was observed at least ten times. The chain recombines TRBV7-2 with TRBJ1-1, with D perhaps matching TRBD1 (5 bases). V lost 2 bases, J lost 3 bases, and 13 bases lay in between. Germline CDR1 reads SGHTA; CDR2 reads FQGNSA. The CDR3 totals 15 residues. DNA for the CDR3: TGTGCCAGCAGCTTATCCCGAGGGGTGGACACTGAAGCTTTCTTT. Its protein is CASSLSRGVDTEAFF.

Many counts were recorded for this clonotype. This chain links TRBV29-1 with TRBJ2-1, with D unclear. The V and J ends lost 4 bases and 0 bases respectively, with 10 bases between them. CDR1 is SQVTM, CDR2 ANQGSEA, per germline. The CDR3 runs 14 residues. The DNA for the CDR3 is TGCAGCGTTGTCGAGATCGGCTCCTACAATGAGCAGTTCTTC. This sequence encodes CSVVEIGSYNEQFF.

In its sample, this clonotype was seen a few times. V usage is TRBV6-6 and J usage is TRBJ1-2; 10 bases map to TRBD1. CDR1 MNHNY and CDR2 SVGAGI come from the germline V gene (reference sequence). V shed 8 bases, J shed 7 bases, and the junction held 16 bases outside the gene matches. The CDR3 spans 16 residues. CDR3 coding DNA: TGTGCCAGCTCAAGGCAAACCGGGACAGGGGTGCGTGGCTACACCTTC. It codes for CASSRQTGTGVRGYTF.

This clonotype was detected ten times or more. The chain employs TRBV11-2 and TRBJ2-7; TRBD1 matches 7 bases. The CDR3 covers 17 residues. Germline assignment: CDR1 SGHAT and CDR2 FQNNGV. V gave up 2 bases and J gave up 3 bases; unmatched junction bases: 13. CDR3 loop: CASSLPDSSGQIYEQYF. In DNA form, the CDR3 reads TGTGCCAGCAGCTTACCTGATAGTTCGGGACAGATCTACGAGCAGTACTTC.

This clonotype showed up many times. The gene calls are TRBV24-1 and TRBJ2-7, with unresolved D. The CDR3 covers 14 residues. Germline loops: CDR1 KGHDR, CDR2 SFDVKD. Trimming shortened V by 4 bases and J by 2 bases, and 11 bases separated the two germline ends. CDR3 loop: CATSENNFPYEQYF. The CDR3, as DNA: TGTGCCACCAGTGAAAACAATTTTCCCTACGAGCAGTACTTC.

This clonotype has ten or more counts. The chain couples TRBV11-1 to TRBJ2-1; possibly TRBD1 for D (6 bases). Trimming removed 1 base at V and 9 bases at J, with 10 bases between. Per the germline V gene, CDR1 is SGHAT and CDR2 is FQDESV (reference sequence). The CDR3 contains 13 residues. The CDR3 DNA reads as TGTGCCAGCAGCTTAGGCAGGGGCGGTGAGCAGTTCTTC. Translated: CASSLGRGGEQFF. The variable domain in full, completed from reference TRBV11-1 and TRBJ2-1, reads EAEVAQSPRYKITEKSQAVAFWCDPISGHATLYWYRQILGQGPELLVQFQDESVVDDSQLPKDRFSAERLKGVDSTLKIQPAELGDSAMYLCASSLGRGGEQFFGPGTRLTVL.

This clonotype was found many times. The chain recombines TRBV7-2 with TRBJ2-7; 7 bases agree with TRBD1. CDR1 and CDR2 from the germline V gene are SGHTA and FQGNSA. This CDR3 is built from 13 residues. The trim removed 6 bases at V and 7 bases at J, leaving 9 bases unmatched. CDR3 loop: CASSLTGLLEQYF. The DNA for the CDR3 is TGTGCCAGCAGTTTGACAGGGCTTTTGGAGCAGTACTTC.

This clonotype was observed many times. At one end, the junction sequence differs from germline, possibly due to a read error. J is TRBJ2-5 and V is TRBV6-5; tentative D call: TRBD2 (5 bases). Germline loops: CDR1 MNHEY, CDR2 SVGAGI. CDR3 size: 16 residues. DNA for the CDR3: TGTGCCAGCAGTACGCACGTTGAGGGATCCCAAGTGACCCAGTACTTC. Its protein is CASSTHVEGSQVTQYF.

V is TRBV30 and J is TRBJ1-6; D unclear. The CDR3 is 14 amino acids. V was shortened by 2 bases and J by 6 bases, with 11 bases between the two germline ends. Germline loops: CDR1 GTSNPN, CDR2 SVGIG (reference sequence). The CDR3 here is CAWSRQGGNSPLHF. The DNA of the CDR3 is TGTGCCTGGAGTAGGCAAGGAGGTAATTCACCCCTCCACTTT.

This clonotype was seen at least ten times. For the CDR3, the DNA is TGCAGTGCCCCCCCATTAGGGGGGGCCACAGATACGCAGTATTTT. Its translation is CSAPPLGGATDTQYF. The rearrangement uses TRBV20-1 and TRBJ2-3; possibly TRBD2 for D (7 bases). This CDR3 is 15 amino acids long. Trimming removed 6 bases at V and 2 bases at J, with 18 bases between. Germline V lookup: CDR1 DFQATT, CDR2 SNEGSKA (reference sequence).

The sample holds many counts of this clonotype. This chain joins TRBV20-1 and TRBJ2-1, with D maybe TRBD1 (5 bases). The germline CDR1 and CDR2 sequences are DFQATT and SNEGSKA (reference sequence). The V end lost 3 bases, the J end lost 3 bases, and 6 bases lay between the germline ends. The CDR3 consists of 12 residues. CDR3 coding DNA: TGCAGTGCTAGTCAGGGCTACAATGAGCAGTTCTTC. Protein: CSASQGYNEQFF.

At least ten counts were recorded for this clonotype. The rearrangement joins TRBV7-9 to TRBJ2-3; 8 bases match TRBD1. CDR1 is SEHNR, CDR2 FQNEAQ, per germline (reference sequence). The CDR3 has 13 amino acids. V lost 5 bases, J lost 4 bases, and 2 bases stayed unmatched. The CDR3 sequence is CASSKQGADTQYF. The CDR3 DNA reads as TGTGCCAGCAGCAAACAGGGGGCAGATACGCAGTATTTT. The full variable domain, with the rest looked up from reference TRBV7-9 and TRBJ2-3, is DTGVSQNPRHKITKRGQNVTFRCDPISEHNRLYWYRQTLGQGPEFLTYFQNEAQLEKSRLLSDRFSAERPKGSFSTLEIQRTEQGDSAMYLCASSKQGADTQYFGPGTRLTVL.

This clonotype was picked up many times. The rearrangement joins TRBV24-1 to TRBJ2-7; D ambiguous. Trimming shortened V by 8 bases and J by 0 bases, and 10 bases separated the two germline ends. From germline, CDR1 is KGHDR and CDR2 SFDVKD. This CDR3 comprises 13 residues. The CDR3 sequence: CATTRASSYEQYF. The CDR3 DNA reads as TGTGCCACCACCCGAGCCAGCTCCTACGAGCAGTACTTC.

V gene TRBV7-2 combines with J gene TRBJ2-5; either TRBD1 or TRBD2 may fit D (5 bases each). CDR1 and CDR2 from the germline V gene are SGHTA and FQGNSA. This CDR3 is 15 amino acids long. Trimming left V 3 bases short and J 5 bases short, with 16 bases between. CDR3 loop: CASSFGAAPGETQYF. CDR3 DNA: TGTGCCAGCAGCTTCGGGGCGGCCCCGGGGGAGACCCAGTACTTC.

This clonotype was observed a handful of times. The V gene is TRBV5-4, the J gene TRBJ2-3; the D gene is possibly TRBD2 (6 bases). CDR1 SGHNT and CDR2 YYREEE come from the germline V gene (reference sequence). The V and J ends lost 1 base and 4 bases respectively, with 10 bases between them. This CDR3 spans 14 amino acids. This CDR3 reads CASSLTSPPDTQYF. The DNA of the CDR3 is TGTGCCAGCAGCTTGACTAGCCCCCCAGATACGCAGTATTTT. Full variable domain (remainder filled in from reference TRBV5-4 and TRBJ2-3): ETGVTQSPTHLIKTRGQQVTLRCSSQSGHNTVSWYQQALGQGPQFIFQYYREEENGRGNFPPRFSGLQFPNYSSELNVNALELDDSALYLCASSLTSPPDTQYFGPGTRLTVL.

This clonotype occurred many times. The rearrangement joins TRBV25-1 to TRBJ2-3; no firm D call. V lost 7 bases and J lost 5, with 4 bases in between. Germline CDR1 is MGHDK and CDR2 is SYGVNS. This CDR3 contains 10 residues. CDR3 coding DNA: TGTGCCAGCACTGGAGATACGCAGTATTTT. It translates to CASTGDTQYF.

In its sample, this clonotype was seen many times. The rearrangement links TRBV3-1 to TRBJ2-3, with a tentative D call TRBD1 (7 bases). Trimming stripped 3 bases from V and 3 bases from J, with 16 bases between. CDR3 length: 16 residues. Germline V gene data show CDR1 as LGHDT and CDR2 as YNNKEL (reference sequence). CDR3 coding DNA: TGTGCCAGCAGCCATCTTCCCCAGGGGGGAACAGATACGCAGTATTTT. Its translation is CASSHLPQGGTDTQYF.

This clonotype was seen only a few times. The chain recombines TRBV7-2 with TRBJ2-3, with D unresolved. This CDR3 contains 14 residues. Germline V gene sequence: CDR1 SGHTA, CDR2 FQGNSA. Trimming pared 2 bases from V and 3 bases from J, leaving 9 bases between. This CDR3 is CASSLSHGTDTQYF. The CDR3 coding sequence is TGTGCCAGCAGCTTATCTCACGGGACAGATACGCAGTATTTT. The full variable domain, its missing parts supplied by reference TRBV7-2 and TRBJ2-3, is GAGVSQSPSNKVTEKGKDVELRCDPISGHTALYWYRQSLGQGLEFLIYFQGNSAPDKSGLPSDRFSAERTGGSVSTLTIQRTQQEDSAVYLCASSLSHGTDTQYFGPGTRLTVL.

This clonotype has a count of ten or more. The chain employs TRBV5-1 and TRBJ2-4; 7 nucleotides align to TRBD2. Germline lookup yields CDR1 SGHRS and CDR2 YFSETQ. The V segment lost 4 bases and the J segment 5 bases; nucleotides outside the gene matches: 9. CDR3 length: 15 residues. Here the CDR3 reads CASSVQSGAQNIQYF. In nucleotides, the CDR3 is TGCGCCAGCAGCGTACAGAGCGGGGCTCAAAACATTCAGTACTTC. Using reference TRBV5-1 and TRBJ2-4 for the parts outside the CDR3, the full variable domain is KAGVTQTPRYLIKTRGQQVTLSCSPISGHRSVSWYQQTPGQGLQFLFEYFSETQRNKGNFPGRFSGRQFSNSRSEMNVSTLELGDSALYLCASSVQSGAQNIQYFGAGTRLSVL.

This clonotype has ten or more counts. This chain's CDR3 is CASSPGEDIQYF. CDR3 DNA: TGTGCCAGCTCACCTGGGGAGGACATTCAGTACTTC. The chain uses TRBV18 and TRBJ2-4; perhaps TRBD2 as D (6 bases). V shed 3 bases and J shed 8 bases, with 8 bases lying between them. Per the germline V gene, CDR1 is KGHSH and CDR2 is LQKENI. The CDR3 length is 12 residues.

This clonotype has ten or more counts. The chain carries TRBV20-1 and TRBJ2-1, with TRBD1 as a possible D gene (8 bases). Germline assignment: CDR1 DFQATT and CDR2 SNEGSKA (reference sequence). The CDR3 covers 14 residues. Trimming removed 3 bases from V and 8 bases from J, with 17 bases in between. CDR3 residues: CSARALQGGDEQFF. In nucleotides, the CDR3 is TGCAGTGCTAGGGCTTTACAGGGGGGGGATGAGCAGTTCTTC.

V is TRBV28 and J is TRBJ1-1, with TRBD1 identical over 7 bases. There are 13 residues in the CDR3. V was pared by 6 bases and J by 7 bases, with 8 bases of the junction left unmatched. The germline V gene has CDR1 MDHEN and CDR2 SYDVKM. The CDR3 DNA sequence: TGTGCCAGCAGCCTTATCCGGGACAGTGAAGCTTTCTTT. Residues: CASSLIRDSEAFF.

CDR3 sequence (DNA): TGCGCCAGCAGCCTTAGATACGGAGGACAGAACACCGGGGAGCTGTTTTTT. Its protein product is CASSLRYGGQNTGELFF. The chain uses TRBV4-1 and TRBJ2-2; D possibly uses TRBD1 or TRBD2 (5 bases each). The CDR3 extends over 17 amino acids. The V and J ends lost 4 bases and 1 base respectively, with 16 bases between them. CDR1 and CDR2 (germline): MGHRA, YSYEKL.

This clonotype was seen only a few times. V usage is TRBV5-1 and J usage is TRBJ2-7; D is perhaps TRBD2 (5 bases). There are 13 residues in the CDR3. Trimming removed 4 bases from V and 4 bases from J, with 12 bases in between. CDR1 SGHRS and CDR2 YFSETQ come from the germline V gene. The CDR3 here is CASSLTTGYEQYF. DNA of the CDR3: TGCGCCAGCAGCCTCACGACGGGGTACGAGCAGTACTTC.

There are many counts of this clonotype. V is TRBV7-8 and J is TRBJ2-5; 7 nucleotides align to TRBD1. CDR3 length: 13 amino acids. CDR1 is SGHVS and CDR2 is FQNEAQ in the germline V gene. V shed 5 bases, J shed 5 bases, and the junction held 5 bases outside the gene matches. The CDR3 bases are TGTGCCAGCAGCCTCCAACAGGGGGAGACCCAGTACTTC. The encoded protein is CASSLQQGETQYF. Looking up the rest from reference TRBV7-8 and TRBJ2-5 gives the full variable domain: GAGVSQSPRYKVAKRGQDVALRCDPISGHVSLFWYQQALGQGPEFLTYFQNEAQLDKSGLPSDRFFAERPEGSVSTLKIQRTQQEDSAVYLCASSLQQGETQYFGPGTRLLVL.